Listed here are 10 T cell receptor beta chains from one sample, sequenced in a study of shared clonotypes between healthy human individuals. Using immunoSEQ multiplex PCR, the repertoire was profiled, and TCRdb retains in-frame clones only, with some absent. The table lists approximately 500,000 clones, around 85% of them singletons. Sequenced sample: PBMCs. The receptors here all came from a woman aged 40 to 50 in good health. Some clones in this sample may be carry-over from other donors' samples.

The CDR3 reads CAWSVALAGVTGELFF. Here the CDR3 DNA reads TGTGCCTGGAGTGTCGCCCTAGCGGGAGTCACCGGGGAGCTGTTTTTT. V gene TRBV30 combines with J gene TRBJ2-2; 10 bases are a match to TRBD2. The CDR3 is made up of 16 amino acids. In germline, CDR1 is GTSNPN, CDR2 SVGIG (reference sequence). With V trimmed by 0 bases and J by 4 bases, 5 bases remained unmatched. The complete variable domain, with remaining parts taken from reference TRBV30 and TRBJ2-2, reads SQTIHQWPATLVQPVGSPLSLECTVEGTSNPNLYWYRQAAGRGLQLLFYSVGIGQISSEVPQNLSASRPQDRQFILSSKKLLLSDSGFYLCAWSVALAGVTGELFFGEGSRLTVL.

This chain joins TRBV5-8 and TRBJ1-2; 9 positions match TRBD1. J was trimmed by 6 bases and V by 2 bases; bases with no gene match: 2. Per germline, CDR1 SGHTS and CDR2 YDEGEE. The CDR3 is 13 residues long. CDR3 DNA sequence: TGTGCCAGCAGCTTACAGGGGGCGGATGGCTACACCTTC. Its protein product is CASSLQGADGYTF.

The V gene is TRBV13, the J gene TRBJ2-7; D gene ambiguous. This CDR3 is built from 12 residues. The ends were cut back, 5 bases at V and 0 bases at J, with 5 bases in the middle. Germline CDR1 is PRHDT and CDR2 is FYEKMQ (reference sequence). CDR3 protein: CASSLSSYEQYF. The CDR3, as DNA: TGTGCCAGCAGCCTAAGCTCCTACGAGCAGTACTTC.

Notes on this clone: It differs at one base from a far larger clone, so likely a read error. This chain uses TRBV7-2 with TRBJ1-2; D gene unclear. The CDR3 covers 14 residues. With 5 bases removed from V and 9 bases from J, the gap between germline ends came to 19 bases. Germline V lookup: CDR1 SGHTA, CDR2 FQGNSA. CDR3 sequence reads: CASSPVVLRDCYTF. The CDR3 nucleotides read TGTGCCAGCAGCCCGGTTGTTCTGAGGGATTGCTACACCTTC.

The chain couples TRBV6-1 to TRBJ1-4; D is unresolved. Germline assignment: CDR1 MNHNS and CDR2 SASEGT. V was pared by 1 base and J by 14 bases, with 17 bases between. This CDR3 comprises 14 residues. The CDR3 DNA sequence: TGTGCCAGCAGTGAAGGGCACGTCCCGGTCGTTCTGTTTTTT. Its protein is CASSEGHVPVVLFF.

The chain joins TRBV27 to TRBJ2-3, with D hard to call. Germline lookup yields CDR1 MNHEY and CDR2 SMNVEV (reference sequence). The V end was cut by 11 bases, the J end by 0 bases, with 3 bases between. This CDR3 contains 10 residues. CDR3 nucleotide sequence: TGTGCCTCTAGCACAGATACGCAGTATTTT. This translates into CASSTDTQYF.

The chain uses TRBV7-9 and TRBJ1-2, with 8 bases identical to TRBD1. The germline gives CDR1 SEHNR, CDR2 FQNEAQ (reference sequence). The CDR3 spans 12 residues. V dropped 5 bases and J dropped 8; count of bases not matched to a gene: 4. In nucleotides, the CDR3 is TGTGCCAGCAGCGCGGACAGGGACGGCTACACCTTC. This sequence encodes CASSADRDGYTF.

Remarks on this clone: This sequence is one base from a far larger clone and is likely a read error. The chain recombines TRBV4-1 with TRBJ2-1; TRBD2 aligns across 10 bases. The trim removed 7 bases at V and 5 bases at J, leaving 5 bases unmatched. The CDR3 covers 14 residues. From germline, CDR1 is MGHRA and CDR2 YSYEKL. CDR3: CASTPGLANNEQFF. The CDR3 region has the DNA TGCGCCAGCACGCCGGGACTAGCGAACAATGAGCAGTTCTTC.

This clone was counted ten times or more. Distinct nucleotide sequences in the sample also encode this CDR3. The chain has TRBV25-1 and TRBJ2-1; 13 bases are shared with TRBD2. Per germline, CDR1 MGHDK and CDR2 SYGVNS. The CDR3 sequence is 17 residues long. Trimming removed 3 bases from V and 2 bases from J; junction bases left unmatched: 4. For the CDR3, the DNA is TGTGCCAGCAGTGATGGACTAGCGGGAGCCACCTACAATGAGCAGTTCTTC. Protein: CASSDGLAGATYNEQFF.

The chain uses TRBV5-1 and TRBJ1-1; the D is unclear. CDR3 length: 16 amino acids. Trimming removed 0 bases at V and 0 bases at J, with 12 bases between. The germline gives CDR1 SGHRS, CDR2 YFSETQ. The DNA for the CDR3 is TGCGCCAGCAGCTTGGGGGGTTCGGTTATGAACACTGAAGCTTTCTTT. It is translated as CASSLGGSVMNTEAFF.